These T cell receptor beta chains were read from a single sample in a study of control samples from healthy donors and cancer patients. The assay was immunoSEQ multiplex PCR, and TCRdb's table has in-frame clones only and misses some. The sample comprises about 200,000 clones, about 90% of which are singletons, and 1.5% to 2% rests with the top ten. The specimen was blood. These receptor sequences come from a young man in good health. Both conserved end residues are part of each CDR3. Fields, in order: D gene, J gene, V gene, clone size, CDR3 DNA, CDR3 protein. A D gene is named only where the DNA matches it firmly. Size is stated for part of the rows, as once, few or many counts, or as a class when the clone is expanded.

d_call: TRBD1; j_call: TRBJ1-3; v_call: TRBV13; clone_size: .; cdr3_nt: TGTGCCAGCAGCTTAAGACAGGGTCGAAACACCATATATTTT; cdr3_aa: CASSLRQGRNTIYF
d_call: .; j_call: TRBJ2-2; v_call: TRBV24-1; clone_size: .; cdr3_nt: TGTGCCACCAGTGATGTTGGGGCGCTGAACACCGGGGAGCTGTTTTTT; cdr3_aa: CATSDVGALNTGELFF
d_call: .; j_call: TRBJ1-1; v_call: TRBV6-5; clone_size: .; cdr3_nt: TGTGCCAGCAAGCTTTGGGACACTGAAGCTTTCTTT; cdr3_aa: CASKLWDTEAFF
d_call: .; j_call: TRBJ1-4; v_call: TRBV18; clone_size: once; cdr3_nt: TGTGCCAGCACTACAGGGACTAATGAAAAACTGTTTTTT; cdr3_aa: CASTTGTNEKLFF
d_call: TRBD2; j_call: TRBJ2-3; v_call: TRBV3-1/TRBV3-2; clone_size: .; cdr3_nt: TGTGCCAGCAGACTGGCGGGGGGCAGCACAGATACGCAGTATTTT; cdr3_aa: CASRLAGGSTDTQYF
d_call: .; j_call: TRBJ2-2; v_call: TRBV27; clone_size: .; cdr3_nt: TGTGCCAGCAGAATTGCGTCGAACACCGGGGAGCTGTTTTTT; cdr3_aa: CASRIASNTGELFF
d_call: .; j_call: TRBJ1-2; v_call: TRBV12-3/TRBV12-4; clone_size: .; cdr3_nt: TGTGCCAGCAGCTTGGCACAAAACTATGGCTACACCTTC; cdr3_aa: CASSLAQNYGYTF
d_call: .; j_call: TRBJ1-6; v_call: TRBV4-1; clone_size: few; cdr3_nt: TGCGCCAGCAGCCAACCTATGATGGGTCCTGGTGGATCCTATAATTCACCCCTCCACTTT; cdr3_aa: CASSQPMMGPGGSYNSPLHF
d_call: TRBD1; j_call: TRBJ2-7; v_call: TRBV15; clone_size: .; cdr3_nt: TGTGCCACCAGCGAGGATCGAGGGGACAGGACTTCCTACGAGCAGTACTTC; cdr3_aa: CATSEDRGDRTSYEQYF
d_call: .; j_call: TRBJ2-7; v_call: TRBV3-1/TRBV3-2; clone_size: .; cdr3_nt: TGTGCCAGCAGGCCCCGGTTAAGGAGCTACGAGCAGTACTTC; cdr3_aa: CASRPRLRSYEQYF